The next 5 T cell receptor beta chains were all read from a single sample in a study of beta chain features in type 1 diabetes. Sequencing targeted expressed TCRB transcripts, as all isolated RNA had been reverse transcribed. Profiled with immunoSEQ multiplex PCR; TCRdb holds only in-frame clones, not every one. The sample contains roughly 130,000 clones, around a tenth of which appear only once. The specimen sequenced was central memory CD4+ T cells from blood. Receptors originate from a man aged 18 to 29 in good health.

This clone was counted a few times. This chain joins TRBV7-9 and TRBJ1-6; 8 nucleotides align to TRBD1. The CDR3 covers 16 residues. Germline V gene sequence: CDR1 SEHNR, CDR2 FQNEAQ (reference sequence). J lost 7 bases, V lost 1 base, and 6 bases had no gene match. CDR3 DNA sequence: TGTGCCAGCAGCTTAGGGCAGGGGGCAGGGAATTCACCCCTCCACTTT. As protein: CASSLGQGAGNSPLHF.

The CDR3 reads CASSSRTSGSSGTDTQYF. In nucleotides, the CDR3 is TGCGCCAGCAGCTCTAGGACTAGCGGGTCCTCTGGCACAGATACGCAGTATTTT. The chain joins TRBV5-1 to TRBJ2-3; 11 bases align to TRBD2. CDR1 SGHRS and CDR2 YFSETQ come from the germline V gene. V dropped 3 bases and J dropped 1; count of bases not matched to a gene: 10. This CDR3 is 18 amino acids long.

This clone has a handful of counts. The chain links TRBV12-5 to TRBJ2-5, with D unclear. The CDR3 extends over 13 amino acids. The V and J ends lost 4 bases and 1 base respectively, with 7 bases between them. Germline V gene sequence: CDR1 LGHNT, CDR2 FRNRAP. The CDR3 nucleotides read TGTGCTAGTGGTTCCCTTAGCCAAGAGACCCAGTACTTC. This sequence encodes CASGSLSQETQYF.

The CDR3 is CASKTSGENGELFF. As DNA, the CDR3 is TGTGCCAGCAAAACTAGCGGGGAAAACGGGGAGCTGTTTTTT. The gene calls are TRBV6-4 and TRBJ2-2; 10 positions match TRBD2. Germline lookup yields CDR1 MRHNA and CDR2 SNTAGT. This CDR3 has 14 residues. Trimming at V came to 7 bases and at J to 7 bases, leaving 6 bases not matched to a gene.

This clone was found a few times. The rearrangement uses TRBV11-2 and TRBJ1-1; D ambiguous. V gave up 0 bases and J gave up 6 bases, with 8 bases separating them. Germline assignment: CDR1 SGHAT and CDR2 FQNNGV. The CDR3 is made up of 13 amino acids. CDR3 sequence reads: CASSLDSTPEAFF. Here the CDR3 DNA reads TGTGCCAGCAGCTTAGATTCTACCCCTGAAGCTTTCTTT. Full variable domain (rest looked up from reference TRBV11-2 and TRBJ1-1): EAGVAQSPRYKIIEKRQSVAFWCNPISGHATLYWYQQILGQGPKLLIQFQNNGVVDDSQLPKDRFSAERLKGVDSTLKIQPAKLEDSAVYLCASSLDSTPEAFFGQGTRLTVV.